A selection of T cell receptor beta chains follows, all from one sample in a study of blood T cells in healthy people across ages. Each CDR3 protein is one row after TCRdb ran MiXCR on the 5' RACE reads. The sample includes roughly 930,000 distinct CDR3 sequences, about 44% of them seen just once. Material: blood. The receptors were gathered from a man aged 25 to 40 in good health. Both conserved end residues are part of each CDR3. D genes are given only for firm matches. Size tells how often a clone was seen (once, few, many) or the class of an expanded clone, and some rows leave it out.

J gene | V gene | clone size | D gene | CDR3 DNA | CDR3 protein
TRBJ2-5 | TRBV2 | many | TRBD1 | TGTGCCAGCAGTGAGGGACAGAGGGAGACCCAGTACTTC | CASSEGQRETQYF
TRBJ2-4 | TRBV7-2 | few | . | TGTGCCAGCAGCCCGGAGCGGCAGAACGCCAAAAACATTCAGTACTTC | CASSPERQNAKNIQYF
TRBJ1-2 | TRBV29-1 | few | . | TGCAGCGTTGAGACCGGGGCGGACTATGGCTACACCTTC | CSVETGADYGYTF
TRBJ2-3 | TRBV10-3 | . | . | TGTGCCATCAGTGGACAGGAGGGGGCTGGCACAGATACGCAGTATTTT | CAISGQEGAGTDTQYF
TRBJ2-7 | TRBV11-2 | few | TRBD2 | TGTGCCAGTAGCTTCGTACTAGCGGGGGTGTACGAGCAGTACTTC | CASSFVLAGVYEQYF
TRBJ2-3 | TRBV6-6 | many | . | TGTGCCAGCGGCCCGTCGCTCGGGACAGATACGCAGTATTTT | CASGPSLGTDTQYF
TRBJ2-2 | TRBV14 | . | . | TGTGCCAGCAGCCGCGTAGGAGGGGACACCGGGGAGCTGTGTTTT | CASSRVGGDTGELCF
TRBJ2-7 | TRBV20-1 | many | TRBD2 | TGCAGTGCTATTAGCGGGGGAACCTACGAGCAGTACTTC | CSAISGGTYEQYF
TRBJ2-7 | TRBV11-3 | . | . | TGTGCCCGCAGCTTACCGAACTACGAGCAGTACTTC | CARSLPNYEQYF
TRBJ1-2 | TRBV7-2 | . | . | TGTGCCAGCAGCGCCACGGTCTCCCACTATGGCTACACCTTC | CASSATVSHYGYTF
TRBJ1-4 | TRBV6-6 | few | TRBD1 | TGTGCCAGCAGCCGACAGGGGAGGAATGAAAAACTGTTTTTT | CASSRQGRNEKLFF
TRBJ2-3 | TRBV28 | few | TRBD2 | TGTGCCAGCAGCGTGACCAGCGGGAGTACGTATACGCAGTATTTT | CASSVTSGSTYTQYF
TRBJ2-7 | TRBV4-1 | many | TRBD2 | TGCGCCAGCAGCCAAGAGACAAGTGCGGGGGTCTACGAGCAGTACTTC | CASSQETSAGVYEQYF
TRBJ2-1 | TRBV20-1 | . | . | TGCAGTGCTAGAGAGCCGGGCGCCCACAATGAGCAGTTCTTC | CSAREPGAHNEQFF
TRBJ2-5 | TRBV4-1 | few | TRBD2 | TGCGCCAGCAGCCAAGTCGCGGGGGGGTTGGAGACCCAGTACTTC | CASSQVAGGLETQYF
TRBJ2-3 | TRBV5-1 | many | TRBD2 | TGCGCCAGCAGCTCAGGACTAGCTGGTACGCAGTATTTT | CASSSGLAGTQYF
TRBJ2-7 | TRBV7-2 | once | . | TGTGCCGGCAGCTTAACGGCAGCCTACGAGCAGTACTTC | CAGSLTAAYEQYF
TRBJ2-5 | TRBV28 | many | TRBD2 | TGTGCCAGCAGTTCGCGACTAGCGGGCGGCCAAGAGACCCAGTACTTC | CASSSRLAGGQETQYF
TRBJ1-2 | TRBV4-2 | . | . | TGTGCCAGCAGCCAAGAATCGCGGGGGCCACTCTATGGCTACACCTTC | CASSQESRGPLYGYTF
TRBJ1-1 | TRBV25-1 | . | . | TGTGCCAGCAGTGACGTCGCGGGGTACACTGAAGCTTTCTTT | CASSDVAGYTEAFF
TRBJ2-7 | TRBV6-5 | . | . | TGTGCCAGCAGCCCTGGCGCGCTGGGAGTCTACGAGCAGTACTTC | CASSPGALGVYEQYF
TRBJ2-3 | TRBV20-1 | . | . | TGCAGTGCTGAAAGACCGACAGGTCCAGATACGCAGTATTTT | CSAERPTGPDTQYF
TRBJ1-5 | TRBV20-1 | . | TRBD1 | TGCAGTGCTAGCCTATTACAGGGGGTCAATCAGCCCCAGCATTTT | CSASLLQGVNQPQHF
TRBJ2-7 | TRBV9 | . | . | TGTGCCAGCAGTGCCGGTACCACTTACTACGACGACGAGCAGTACTTC | CASSAGTTYYDDEQYF
TRBJ2-3 | TRBV6-1 | . | . | TGTGCCAGCAGTGTGGGAACAGTATCAGATACGCAGTATTTT | CASSVGTVSDTQYF
TRBJ2-1 | TRBV20-1 | few | . | TGCAGTGCTAGAGCCCTAGCGTATGAGCAGTTCTTC | CSARALAYEQFF
TRBJ1-2 | TRBV27 | . | . | TGTGCCAGCGCCCGGGACAAAGATAACTATGGCTACACCTTC | CASARDKDNYGYTF
TRBJ2-7 | TRBV5-1 | . | . | TGCGCCAGCAATGCGGGGGACACCTACGAGCAGTACTTC | CASNAGDTYEQYF
TRBJ2-3 | TRBV5-1 | few | TRBD1 | TGCGCCAGCAGCCTTACAGGGGATAGCACAGATACGCAGTATTTT | CASSLTGDSTDTQYF
TRBJ2-4 | TRBV4-1 | . | TRBD1 | TGCGCCAGCAGCCAAGGGGATGGGACAGGGAACAAAAACATTCAGTACTTC | CASSQGDGTGNKNIQYF
TRBJ2-1 | TRBV27 | . | TRBD1 | TGTTCCAGCAGTTTTACAGGGGGGTACAATGAGCAGTTCTTC | CSSSFTGGYNEQFF
TRBJ2-3 | TRBV29-1 | . | . | TGCAGCGTTGAGACTACAGGCGTGCCAGATACGCAGTATTTT | CSVETTGVPDTQYF
TRBJ2-2 | TRBV27 | once | TRBD2 | TGTGCCAGCAGTTTAGGGGGGGGAGTGGGATTGAACACCGGGGAGCTGTTTTTT | CASSLGGGVGLNTGELFF
TRBJ2-5 | TRBV12-3/TRBV12-4 | few | TRBD1 | TGTGCCAGCAGTCGACTGGACAGGATAGAAGAGACCCAGTACTTC | CASSRLDRIEETQYF
TRBJ1-1 | TRBV4-1 | . | . | TGCGCCAGCAGCCAAGATCGGGGCGGAGCGAATACTGAAGCTTTCTTT | CASSQDRGGANTEAFF
TRBJ1-5 | TRBV12-3/TRBV12-4 | . | . | TGTGCCAGCAGCCCAATGAATAGCAATCAGCCCCAGCATTTT | CASSPMNSNQPQHF
TRBJ2-1 | TRBV7-2 | . | . | TGTGCCAGCAGCCAAGGACGGAGCTCCTACAATGAGCAGTTCTTC | CASSQGRSSYNEQFF
TRBJ2-7 | TRBV6-5 | few | . | TGTGCCAGCAGTGCGGGACGGAGACACTACGAGCAGTACTTC | CASSAGRRHYEQYF
TRBJ2-7 | TRBV11-1 | . | TRBD2 | TGTGCCAGCAGCTCTCGACTAGCGGGATACAATGAGCAGTACTTC | CASSSRLAGYNEQYF
TRBJ2-1 | TRBV10-3 | once | . | TGTGCCATCAGTGAGAGGGCAGGGAACAATGAGCAGTTCTTC | CAISERAGNNEQFF
TRBJ2-7 | TRBV2 | few | . | TGTGCCAGCGAGGGGCTGAGCTCCTACGAGCAGTACTTC | CASEGLSSYEQYF
TRBJ2-3 | TRBV21-1 | . | . | TGTGCCAGCAGCAAGGGAGGACAGCCTAGCACAGATACGCAGTATTTT | CASSKGGQPSTDTQYF
TRBJ2-1 | TRBV5-1 | . | . | TGCGCCAGCGTGCCTCGACCGGGGTCCTACAATGAGCAGTTCTTC | CASVPRPGSYNEQFF
TRBJ2-2 | TRBV12-3/TRBV12-4 | few | . | TGTGCCAGCGAGCCGGGAAAGAACACCGGGGAGCTGTTTTTT | CASEPGKNTGELFF
TRBJ2-7 | TRBV7-9 | few | . | TGTGCCAGCAGCACTGGACAGACCTACGAGCAGTACTTC | CASSTGQTYEQYF
TRBJ2-2 | TRBV4-1 | . | . | TGCGCCAGCAGCCAAGAAGGAGGGTCGGAGGGTTCGAACACCGGGGAGCTGTTTTTT | CASSQEGGSEGSNTGELFF
TRBJ1-5 | TRBV11-2 | . | . | TGTGCCAGCAGCTCGCCCAGGGAACGAGGTGCTCAGCCCCAGCATTTT | CASSSPRERGAQPQHF
TRBJ2-5 | TRBV6-5 | few | TRBD2 | TGTGCCAGCAGTGCCCTACTAGCGGGGGAAGAGACCCAGTACTTC | CASSALLAGEETQYF
TRBJ2-7 | TRBV6-6 | few | TRBD1 | TGTGCCAGCAGTTACTCAGTGGGGGACAGGGGTTCCTACGAGCAGTACTTC | CASSYSVGDRGSYEQYF
TRBJ2-7 | TRBV2 | . | TRBD1 | TGTGCCAGCAGAGACAGGGGATCCAACGAGCAGTACTTC | CASRDRGSNEQYF
TRBJ2-7 | TRBV12-3/TRBV12-4 | . | . | TGTGCCAGCAGTAAACGGGACGAGCAGTACTTC | CASSKRDEQYF
TRBJ2-3 | TRBV3-1 | . | . | TGTGCCAGCAGCCCCCTCCCCCGAGATACGCAGTATTTT | CASSPLPRDTQYF
TRBJ1-5 | TRBV7-2 | few | . | TGTGCCAGCAGCTCTTCCGGGACACATCAGCCCCAGCATTTT | CASSSSGTHQPQHF